The subject of this entry is one TCR beta chain. What it binds is not known. Germline assignment: CDR1 LGHNA and CDR2 YNFKEQ. Unmatched junction bases numbered 17, after V lost 8 bases and J lost 1 base. This CDR3 is 17 amino acids long. This specimen comes from a study of T cells after yellow fever vaccination. Study-level findings and limits: After the booster, 96% of CD4 and 75% to 90% of CD8 primary-response clones were re-detected.

They built TCR cDNA with 5'RACE template switching, a step that put in a universal primer site and UMIs. TCRdb reanalysed the 5' RACE reads using MiXCR and keeps one entry per CDR3 protein. The sample has under 300,000 distinct CDR3 sequences; around 6.7% are singletons. This chain connects TRBV4-2 to TRBJ2-7; 7 nucleotides line up with TRBD1. The origin of this receptor is a man aged 25-45 years who received the YFV17D yellow fever vaccine. Material: CD4+ T cells sorted from PBMCs, obtained on the day of the yellow fever booster vaccination. CDR3 loop: CASGPGIDRVMSYEQYF. CDR3 nucleotides: TGTGCCAGCGGCCCCGGGATCGACAGGGTCATGTCCTACGAGCAGTACTTC.